This T cell receptor (beta chain) was captured in a study of T cells in Graves' hyperthyroidism and ophthalmopathy. TCR beta CDR3 region amplification was performed from RNA transcripts. When the TCR CDR3 underwent first-round RT-PCR, the HTBI primer set was used. TCRdb analysed the multiplex PCR reads with MiXCR anew, one entry per CDR3 protein. The sample has some 560,000 distinct CDR3 sequences, about a sixth seen once; the top ten hold roughly 6.6%. This clonotype was detected many times. Trimming removed 1 base from V and 7 bases from J, with 9 bases in between. Germline V gene sequence: CDR1 GTSNPN, CDR2 SVGIG (reference sequence). CDR3 length: 12 amino acids.

Sequenced material: blood. This chain uses TRBV30 with TRBJ2-3, with D perhaps TRBD2 (5 bases). This receptor was identified in a woman in her thirties with Graves' hyperthyroidism. CDR3 region: CAWSEGVYTQYF. The CDR3, as DNA: TGTGCCTGGAGTGAGGGAGTATATACGCAGTATTTT.